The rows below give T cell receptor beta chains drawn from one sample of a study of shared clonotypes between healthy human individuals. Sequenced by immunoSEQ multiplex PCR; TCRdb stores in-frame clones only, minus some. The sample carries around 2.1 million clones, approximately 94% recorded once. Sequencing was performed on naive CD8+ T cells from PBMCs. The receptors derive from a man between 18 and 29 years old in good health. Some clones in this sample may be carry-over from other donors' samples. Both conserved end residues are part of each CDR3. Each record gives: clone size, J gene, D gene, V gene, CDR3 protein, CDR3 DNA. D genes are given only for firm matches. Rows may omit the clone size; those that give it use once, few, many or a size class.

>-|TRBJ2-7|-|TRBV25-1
CASSDLEWGLEQYF
TGTGCCAGCAGTGACCTCGAGTGGGGGCTCGAGCAGTACTTC
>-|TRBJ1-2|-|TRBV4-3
CASSHGTAGISYGYTF
TGCGCCAGCAGCCACGGAACTGCCGGGATTTCCTATGGCTACACCTTC
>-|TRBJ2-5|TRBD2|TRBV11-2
CASSLETSGRGETQYF
TGTGCCAGCAGCTTAGAGACTAGCGGGAGGGGAGAGACCCAGTACTTC
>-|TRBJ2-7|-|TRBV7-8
CASSLRLTYEQYF
TGTGCCAGCAGCTTACGACTTACCTACGAGCAGTACTTC
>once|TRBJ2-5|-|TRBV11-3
CASSARSGARETQYF
TGTGCCAGCAGCGCACGTTCGGGGGCTCGGGAGACCCAGTACTTC
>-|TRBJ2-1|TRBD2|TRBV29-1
CSVDRLAGEIGPSQFF
TGCAGCGTAGATCGGCTAGCGGGAGAGATCGGGCCGTCCCAGTTCTTC
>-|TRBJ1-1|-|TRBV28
CASTLTGTGATEAFF
TGTGCCAGCACCCTAACCGGGACGGGTGCCACTGAAGCTTTCTTT
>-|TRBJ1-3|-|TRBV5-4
CASSKQGADGNTIYF
TGTGCCAGCAGCAAACAGGGTGCCGATGGAAACACCATATATTTT
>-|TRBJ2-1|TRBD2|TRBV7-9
CASSLRTSGRNNEQFF
TGTGCCAGCAGCTTACGGACTAGCGGGAGGAACAATGAGCAGTTCTTC
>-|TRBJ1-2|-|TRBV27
CASSPSTGGYTF
TGTGCCAGCAGTCCCTCGACCGGTGGCTACACCTTC
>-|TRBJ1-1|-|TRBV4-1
CASSAGGRGLGPEAFF
TGCGCCAGCAGCGCGGGAGGTCGGGGACTCGGGCCTGAAGCTTTCTTT
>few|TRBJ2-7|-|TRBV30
CAWRVTESYEQYF
TGTGCCTGGAGGGTCACAGAATCCTACGAGCAGTACTTC
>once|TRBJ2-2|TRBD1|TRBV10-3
CAISDPGQGSTGELFF
TGTGCCATCAGTGATCCGGGACAGGGCTCCACCGGGGAGCTGTTTTTT
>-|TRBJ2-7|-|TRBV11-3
CASSPNAAEQYF
TGTGCCAGCAGCCCCAATGCGGCCGAGCAGTACTTC
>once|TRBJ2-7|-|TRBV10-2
CASSEIGHEQYF
TGCGCCAGCAGTGAGATCGGTCACGAGCAGTACTTC
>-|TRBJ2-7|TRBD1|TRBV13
CASSGDRGYEQYF
TGTGCCAGCAGCGGGGACAGGGGCTACGAGCAGTACTTC
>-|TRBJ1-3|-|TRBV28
CTSSYSSGNTIYF
TGTACCAGCAGTTACAGCTCTGGAAACACCATATATTTT
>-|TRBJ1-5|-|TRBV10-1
CATRPRGNQPQHF
TGCGCCACCAGGCCAAGAGGGAATCAGCCCCAGCATTTT
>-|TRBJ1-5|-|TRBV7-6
CASSLGGSGHPQHF
TGTGCCAGCAGCTTAGGGGGGTCCGGGCACCCCCAGCATTTT
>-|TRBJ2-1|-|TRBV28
CASRTRTWGNEQFF
TGTGCCAGCAGAACGAGGACCTGGGGCAATGAGCAGTTCTTC
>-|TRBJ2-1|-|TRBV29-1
CSVEDGVSYNEQFF
TGCAGCGTTGAGGACGGTGTCTCCTACAATGAGCAGTTCTTC
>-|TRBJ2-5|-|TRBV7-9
CASSSKGETQYF
TGTGCCAGCAGCTCGAAAGGAGAGACCCAGTACTTC
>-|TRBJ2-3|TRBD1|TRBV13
CASSSRAGGQGDTQYF
TGTGCCAGCAGCTCGAGAGCAGGGGGCCAGGGAGATACGCAGTATTTT
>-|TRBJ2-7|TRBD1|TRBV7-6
CASSNRDRFYEQYF
TGTGCCAGCAGCAACCGGGACAGATTCTACGAGCAGTACTTC
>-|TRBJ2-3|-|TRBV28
CASSLKRRNTDTQYF
TGTGCCAGCAGTTTGAAGAGACGAAACACAGATACGCAGTATTTT